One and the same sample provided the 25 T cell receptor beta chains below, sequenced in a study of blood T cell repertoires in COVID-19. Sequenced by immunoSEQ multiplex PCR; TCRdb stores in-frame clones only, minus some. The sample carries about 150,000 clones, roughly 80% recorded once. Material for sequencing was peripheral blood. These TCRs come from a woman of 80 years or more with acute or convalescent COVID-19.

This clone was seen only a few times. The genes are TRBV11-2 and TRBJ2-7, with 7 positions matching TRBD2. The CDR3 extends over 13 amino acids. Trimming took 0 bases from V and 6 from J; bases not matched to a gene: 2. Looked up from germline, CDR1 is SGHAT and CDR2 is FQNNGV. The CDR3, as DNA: TGTGCCAGCAGCTTAGAACTAGCGAGCGAGCAGTACTTC. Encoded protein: CASSLELASEQYF.

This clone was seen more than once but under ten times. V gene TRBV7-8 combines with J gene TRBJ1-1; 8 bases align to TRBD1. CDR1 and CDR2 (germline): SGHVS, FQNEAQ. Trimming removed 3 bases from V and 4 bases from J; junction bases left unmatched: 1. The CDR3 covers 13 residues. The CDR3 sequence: CASSFDRGTEAFF. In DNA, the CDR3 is TGTGCCAGCAGCTTCGACAGGGGCACTGAAGCTTTCTTT. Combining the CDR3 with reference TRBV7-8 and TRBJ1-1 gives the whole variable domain GAGVSQSPRYKVAKRGQDVALRCDPISGHVSLFWYQQALGQGPEFLTYFQNEAQLDKSGLPSDRFFAERPEGSVSTLKIQRTQQEDSAVYLCASSFDRGTEAFFGQGTRLTVV.

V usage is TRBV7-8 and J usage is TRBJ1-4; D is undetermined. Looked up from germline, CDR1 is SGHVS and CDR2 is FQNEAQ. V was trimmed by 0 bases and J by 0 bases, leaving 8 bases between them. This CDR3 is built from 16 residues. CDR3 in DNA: TGTGCCAGCAGCTTAGCGCGGCGAACAACTAATGAAAAACTGTTTTTT. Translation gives CASSLARRTTNEKLFF.

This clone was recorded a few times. The DNA of the CDR3 is TGTGCCAGCAGTCCATATCCGGACAGCAACTATGGCTACACCTTC. It is translated as CASSPYPDSNYGYTF. V usage is TRBV28 and J usage is TRBJ1-2; D perhaps matches TRBD1 (6 bases). Trimming left V 5 bases short and J 2 bases short, with 15 bases between. The CDR3 runs 15 residues. Germline V CDR1 and CDR2: MDHEN, SYDVKM.

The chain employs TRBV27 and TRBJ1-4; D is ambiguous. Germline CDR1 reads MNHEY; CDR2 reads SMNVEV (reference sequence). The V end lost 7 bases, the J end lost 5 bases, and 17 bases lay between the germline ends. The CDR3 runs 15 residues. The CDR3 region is CASKIGWQLNEKLFF. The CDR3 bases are TGTGCCAGCAAGATCGGGTGGCAACTAAATGAAAAACTGTTTTTT.

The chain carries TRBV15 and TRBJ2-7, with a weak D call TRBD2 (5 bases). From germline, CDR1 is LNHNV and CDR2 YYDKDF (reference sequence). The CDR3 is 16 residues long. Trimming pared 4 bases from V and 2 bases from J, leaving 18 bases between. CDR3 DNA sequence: TGTGCCACCAGCAAGCCGGGAACTCTAACCACCTACGAGCAGTACTTC. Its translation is CATSKPGTLTTYEQYF.

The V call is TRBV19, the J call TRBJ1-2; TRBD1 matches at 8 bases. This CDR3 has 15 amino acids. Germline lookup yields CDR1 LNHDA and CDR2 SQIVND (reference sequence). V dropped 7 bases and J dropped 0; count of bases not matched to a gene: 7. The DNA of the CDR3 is TGTGCCAGTACCAAGGCGACAGGGGCTAACTATGGCTACACCTTC. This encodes CASTKATGANYGYTF.

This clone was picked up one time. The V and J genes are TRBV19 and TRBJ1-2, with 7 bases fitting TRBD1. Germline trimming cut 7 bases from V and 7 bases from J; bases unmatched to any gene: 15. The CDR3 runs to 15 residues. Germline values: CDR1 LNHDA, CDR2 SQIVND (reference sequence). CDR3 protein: CASTLRLTGLTGYTF. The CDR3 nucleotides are TGTGCCAGTACCCTAAGACTGACAGGGTTGACTGGCTACACCTTC.

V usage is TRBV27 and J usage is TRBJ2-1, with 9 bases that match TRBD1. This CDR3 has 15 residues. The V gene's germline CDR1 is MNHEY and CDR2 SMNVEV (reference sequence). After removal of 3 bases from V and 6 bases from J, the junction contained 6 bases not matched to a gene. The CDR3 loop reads CASSFPGQGGNEQFF. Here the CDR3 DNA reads TGTGCCAGCAGTTTCCCGGGACAGGGAGGCAATGAGCAGTTCTTC.

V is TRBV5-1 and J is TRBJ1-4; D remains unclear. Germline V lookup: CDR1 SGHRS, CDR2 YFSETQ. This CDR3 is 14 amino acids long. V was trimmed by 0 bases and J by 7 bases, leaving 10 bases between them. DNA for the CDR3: TGCGCCAGCAGCTTGGGTACAGAGGGTGAAAAACTGTTTTTT. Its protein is CASSLGTEGEKLFF.

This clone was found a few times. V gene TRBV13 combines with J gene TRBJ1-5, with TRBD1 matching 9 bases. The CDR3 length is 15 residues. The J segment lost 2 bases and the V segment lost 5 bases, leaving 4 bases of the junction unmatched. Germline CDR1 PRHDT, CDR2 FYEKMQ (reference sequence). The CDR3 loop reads CASSLGTGRNQPQHF. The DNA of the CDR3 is TGTGCCAGCAGCCTCGGGACAGGGCGCAATCAGCCCCAGCATTTT.

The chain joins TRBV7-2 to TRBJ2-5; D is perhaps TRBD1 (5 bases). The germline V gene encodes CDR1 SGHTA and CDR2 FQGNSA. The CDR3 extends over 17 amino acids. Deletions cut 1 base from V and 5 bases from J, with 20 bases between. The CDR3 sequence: CASSLGVGADSLETQYF. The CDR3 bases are TGTGCCAGCAGCTTAGGAGTTGGGGCCGATAGCTTGGAGACCCAGTACTTC.

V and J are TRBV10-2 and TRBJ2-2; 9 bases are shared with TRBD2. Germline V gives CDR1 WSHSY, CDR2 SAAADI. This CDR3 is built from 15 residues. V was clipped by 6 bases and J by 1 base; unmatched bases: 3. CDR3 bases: TGCGCCAGCAGAAGCGGGGGGAGGAACACCGGGGAGCTGTTTTTT. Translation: CASRSGGRNTGELFF.

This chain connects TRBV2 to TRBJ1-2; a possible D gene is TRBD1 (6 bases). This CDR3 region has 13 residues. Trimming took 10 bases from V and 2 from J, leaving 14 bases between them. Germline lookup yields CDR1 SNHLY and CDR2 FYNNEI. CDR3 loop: CATHRDLNYGYTF. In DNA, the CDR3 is TGTGCCACCCACAGGGATTTGAACTATGGCTACACCTTC.

The CDR3 spells CASSIAGGQGYEQYF. CDR3 coding DNA: TGTGCCAGTAGTATAGCCGGGGGACAGGGCTACGAGCAGTACTTC. The chain joins TRBV19 to TRBJ2-7, with 9 bases fitting TRBD1. V was clipped by 1 base and J by 3 bases; unmatched bases: 4. CDR3 length equals 15 residues. Germline CDR1 LNHDA, CDR2 SQIVND (reference sequence). The complete variable domain, with remaining parts taken from reference TRBV19 and TRBJ2-7, reads DGGITQSPKYLFRKEGQNVTLSCEQNLNHDAMYWYRQDPGQGLRLIYYSQIVNDFQKGDIAEGYSVSREKKESFPLTVTSAQKNPTAFYLCASSIAGGQGYEQYFGPGTRLTVT.

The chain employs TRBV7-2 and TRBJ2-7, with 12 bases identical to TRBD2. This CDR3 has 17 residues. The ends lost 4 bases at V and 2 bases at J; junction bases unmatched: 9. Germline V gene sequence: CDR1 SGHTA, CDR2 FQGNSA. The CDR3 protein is CASSSFPSGGAPYEQYF. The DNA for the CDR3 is TGTGCCAGCAGCTCCTTCCCTAGCGGGGGGGCCCCCTACGAGCAGTACTTC.

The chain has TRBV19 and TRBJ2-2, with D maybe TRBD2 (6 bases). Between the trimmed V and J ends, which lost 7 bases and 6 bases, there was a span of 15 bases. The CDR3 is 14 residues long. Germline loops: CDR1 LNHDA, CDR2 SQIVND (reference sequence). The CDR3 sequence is CASTRDSTPGELFF. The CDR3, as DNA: TGTGCCAGTACCCGGGACTCCACGCCCGGGGAGCTGTTTTTT.

The CDR3 loop reads CASSESSTPALGAFF. In nucleotides, the CDR3 is TGCGCCAGCAGTGAGTCTTCGACACCCGCCCTTGGGGCTTTCTTT. The rearrangement links TRBV10-2 to TRBJ1-1, with no clear D. The V end lost 0 bases, the J end lost 11 bases, and 19 bases lay between the germline ends. Germline V gene data show CDR1 as WSHSY and CDR2 as SAAADI. The CDR3 spans 15 residues.

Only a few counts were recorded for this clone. CDR3 DNA: TGTGCCTGGAGGGGGACAGGGAGAGTAGTGGATACGCAGTATTTT. It specifies CAWRGTGRVVDTQYF. This chain uses TRBV30 with TRBJ2-3, with 9 nucleotides matching TRBD1. Per germline, CDR1 GTSNPN and CDR2 SVGIG (reference sequence). The V gene end was trimmed by 3 bases and the J gene end by 6 bases; junction bases not matched to a gene: 10. CDR3 size: 15 residues.

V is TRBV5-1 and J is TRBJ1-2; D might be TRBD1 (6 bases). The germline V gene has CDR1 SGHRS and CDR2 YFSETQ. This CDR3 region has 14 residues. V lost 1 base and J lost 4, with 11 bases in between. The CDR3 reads CASSLSGDSYGYTF. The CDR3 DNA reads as TGCGCCAGCAGCTTGTCAGGGGATAGCTATGGCTACACCTTC.

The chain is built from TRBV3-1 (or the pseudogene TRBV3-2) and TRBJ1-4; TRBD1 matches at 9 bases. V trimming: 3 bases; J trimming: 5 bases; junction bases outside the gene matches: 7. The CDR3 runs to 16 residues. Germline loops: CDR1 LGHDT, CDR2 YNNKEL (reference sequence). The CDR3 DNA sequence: TGTGCCAGCAGCCAGGCCGGGACAGGGCTAAATGAAAAACTGTTTTTT. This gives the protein CASSQAGTGLNEKLFF.

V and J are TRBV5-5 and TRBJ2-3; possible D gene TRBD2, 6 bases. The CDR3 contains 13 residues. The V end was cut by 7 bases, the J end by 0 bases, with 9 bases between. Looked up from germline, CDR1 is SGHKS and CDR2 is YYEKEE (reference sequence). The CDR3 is CASRRGSTDTQYF. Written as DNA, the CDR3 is TGTGCCAGCCGGAGGGGTAGCACAGATACGCAGTATTTT.

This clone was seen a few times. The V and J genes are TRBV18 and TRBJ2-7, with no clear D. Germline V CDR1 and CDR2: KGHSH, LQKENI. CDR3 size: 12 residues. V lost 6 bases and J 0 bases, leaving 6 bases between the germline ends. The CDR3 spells CASSLSSYEQYF. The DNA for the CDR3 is TGTGCCAGCTCGTTGAGCTCCTACGAGCAGTACTTC.

The CDR3 loop reads CASSLARQGPGSGYTF. The CDR3 coding sequence is TGTGCCAGCAGCTTAGCCAGACAGGGGCCGGGATCCGGCTACACCTTC. The chain links TRBV7-9 to TRBJ1-2, with 8 positions matching TRBD1. Losses at the gene ends were 0 bases for V and 8 bases for J; bases not matched to a gene: 11. The germline V gene has CDR1 SEHNR and CDR2 FQNEAQ (reference sequence). The CDR3 runs 16 residues.

The DNA for the CDR3 is TGCGCCAGCAGCTTACTCGGGAGGGAGCAGTACTTC. It yields the protein CASSLLGREQYF. The chain uses TRBV5-1 and TRBJ2-7; 7 nucleotides align to TRBD2. The CDR3 length is 12 residues. V was pared by 2 bases and J by 7 bases, with 3 bases of the junction left unmatched. Germline V gives CDR1 SGHRS, CDR2 YFSETQ.